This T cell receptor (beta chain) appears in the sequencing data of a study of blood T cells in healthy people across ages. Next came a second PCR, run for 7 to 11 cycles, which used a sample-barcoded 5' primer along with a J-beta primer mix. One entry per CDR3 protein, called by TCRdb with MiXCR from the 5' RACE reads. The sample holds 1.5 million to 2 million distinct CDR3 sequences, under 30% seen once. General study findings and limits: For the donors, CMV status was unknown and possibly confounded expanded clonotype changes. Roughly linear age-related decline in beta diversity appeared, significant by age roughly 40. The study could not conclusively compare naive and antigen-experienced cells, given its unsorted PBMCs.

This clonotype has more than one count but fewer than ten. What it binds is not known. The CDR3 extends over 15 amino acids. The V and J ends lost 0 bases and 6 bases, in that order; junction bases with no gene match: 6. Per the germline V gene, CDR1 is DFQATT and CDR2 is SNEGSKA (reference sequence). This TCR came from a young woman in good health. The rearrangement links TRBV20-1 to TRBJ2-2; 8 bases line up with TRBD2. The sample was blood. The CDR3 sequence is CSARDPAGAPGELFF. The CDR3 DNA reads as TGCAGTGCTAGAGACCCAGCGGGAGCCCCCGGGGAGCTGTTTTTT.